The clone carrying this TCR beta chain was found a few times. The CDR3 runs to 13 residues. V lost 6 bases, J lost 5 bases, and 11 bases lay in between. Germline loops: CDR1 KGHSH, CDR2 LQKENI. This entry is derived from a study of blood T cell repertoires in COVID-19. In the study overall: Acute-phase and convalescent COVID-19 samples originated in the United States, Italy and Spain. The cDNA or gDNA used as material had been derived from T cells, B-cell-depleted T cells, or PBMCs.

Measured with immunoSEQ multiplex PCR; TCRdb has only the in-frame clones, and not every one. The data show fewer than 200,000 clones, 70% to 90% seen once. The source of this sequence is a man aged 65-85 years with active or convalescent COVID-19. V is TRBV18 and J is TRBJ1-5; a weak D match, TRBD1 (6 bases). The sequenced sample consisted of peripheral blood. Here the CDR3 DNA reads TGTGCCAGCTCGGGGGGGCAGGATCAGCCCCAGCATTTT. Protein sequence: CASSGGQDQPQHF.